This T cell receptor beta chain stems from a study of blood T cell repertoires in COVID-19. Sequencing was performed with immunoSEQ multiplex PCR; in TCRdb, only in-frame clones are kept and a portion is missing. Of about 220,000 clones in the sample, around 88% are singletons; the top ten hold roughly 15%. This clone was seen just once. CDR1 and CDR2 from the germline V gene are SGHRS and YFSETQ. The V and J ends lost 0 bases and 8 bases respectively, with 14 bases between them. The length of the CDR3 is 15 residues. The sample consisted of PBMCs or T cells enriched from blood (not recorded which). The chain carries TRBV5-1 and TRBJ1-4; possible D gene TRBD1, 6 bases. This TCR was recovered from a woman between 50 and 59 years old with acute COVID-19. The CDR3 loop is CASSLVGAGGEKLFF. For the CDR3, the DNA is TGCGCCAGCAGCTTGGTCGGTGCGGGGGGCGAAAAACTGTTTTTT.